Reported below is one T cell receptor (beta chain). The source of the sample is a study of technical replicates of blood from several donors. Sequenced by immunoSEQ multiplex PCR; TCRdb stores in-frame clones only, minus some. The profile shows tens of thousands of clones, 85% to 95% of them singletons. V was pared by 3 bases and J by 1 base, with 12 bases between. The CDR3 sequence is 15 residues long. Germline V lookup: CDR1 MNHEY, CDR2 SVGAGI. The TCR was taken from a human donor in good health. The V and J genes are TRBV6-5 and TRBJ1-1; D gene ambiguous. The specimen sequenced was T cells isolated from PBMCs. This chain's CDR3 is CASSYQALTNTEAFF. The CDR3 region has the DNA TGTGCCAGCAGTTATCAGGCCCTGACGAACACTGAAGCTTTCTTT.